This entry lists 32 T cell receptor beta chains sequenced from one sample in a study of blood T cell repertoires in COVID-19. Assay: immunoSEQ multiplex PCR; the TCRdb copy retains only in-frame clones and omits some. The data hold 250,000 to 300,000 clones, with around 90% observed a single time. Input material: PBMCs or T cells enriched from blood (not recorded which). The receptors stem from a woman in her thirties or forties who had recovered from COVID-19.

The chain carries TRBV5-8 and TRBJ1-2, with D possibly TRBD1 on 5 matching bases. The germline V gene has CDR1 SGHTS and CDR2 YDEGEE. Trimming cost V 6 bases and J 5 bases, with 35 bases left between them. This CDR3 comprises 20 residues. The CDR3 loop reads CASTIWVWKSTDSDTYGYTF. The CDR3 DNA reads TGTGCCAGCACGATATGGGTTTGGAAAAGCACAGACAGTGACACTTATGGCTACACCTTC.

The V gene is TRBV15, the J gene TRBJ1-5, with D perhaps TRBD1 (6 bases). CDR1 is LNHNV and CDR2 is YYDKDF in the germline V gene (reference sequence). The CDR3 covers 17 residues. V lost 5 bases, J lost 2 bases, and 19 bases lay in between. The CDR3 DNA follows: TGTGCCACCAGCCCCCGGGCGGGGGCTAGGGGCAATCAGCCCCAGCATTTT. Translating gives CATSPRAGARGNQPQHF.

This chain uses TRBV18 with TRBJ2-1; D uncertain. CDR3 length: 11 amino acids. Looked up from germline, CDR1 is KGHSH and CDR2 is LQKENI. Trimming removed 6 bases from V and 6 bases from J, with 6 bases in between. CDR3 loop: CASSVANEQFF. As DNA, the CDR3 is TGTGCCAGCTCTGTGGCCAATGAGCAGTTCTTC.

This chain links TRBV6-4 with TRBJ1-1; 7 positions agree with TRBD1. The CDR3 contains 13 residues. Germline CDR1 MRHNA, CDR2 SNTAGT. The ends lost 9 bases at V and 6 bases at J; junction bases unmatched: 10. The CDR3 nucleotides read TGTGCCAGAATACAGGGGAGCGGTCCTGAAGCTTTCTTT. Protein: CARIQGSGPEAFF.

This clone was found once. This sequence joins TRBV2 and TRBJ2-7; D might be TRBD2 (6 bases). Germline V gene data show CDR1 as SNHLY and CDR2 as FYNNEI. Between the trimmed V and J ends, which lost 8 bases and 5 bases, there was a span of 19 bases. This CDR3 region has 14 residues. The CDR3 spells CASHLEAGFHEQYF. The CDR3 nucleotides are TGTGCCAGCCATCTGGAGGCGGGATTCCACGAGCAGTACTTC. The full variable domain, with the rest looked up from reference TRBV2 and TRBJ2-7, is EPEVTQTPSHQVTQMGQEVILRCVPISNHLYFYWYRQILGQKVEFLVSFYNNEISEKSEIFDDQFSVERPDGSNFTLKIRSTKLEDSAMYFCASHLEAGFHEQYFGPGTRLTVT.

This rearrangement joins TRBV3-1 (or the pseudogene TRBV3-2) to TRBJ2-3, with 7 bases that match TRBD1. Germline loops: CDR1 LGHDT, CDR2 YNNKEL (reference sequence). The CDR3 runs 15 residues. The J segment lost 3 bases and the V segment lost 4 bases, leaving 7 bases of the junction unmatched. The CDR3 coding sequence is TGTGCCAGCAGCCTCGGGACAGTCGTGACAGATACGCAGTATTTT. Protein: CASSLGTVVTDTQYF.

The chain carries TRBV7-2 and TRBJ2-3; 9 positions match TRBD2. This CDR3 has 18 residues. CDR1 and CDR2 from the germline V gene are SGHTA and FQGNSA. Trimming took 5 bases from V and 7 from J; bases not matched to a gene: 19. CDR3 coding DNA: TGTGCCAGCAGCCCCCCGGGACTAGCCTATCCGAAGGGAAATACGCAGTATTTT. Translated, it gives CASSPPGLAYPKGNTQYF. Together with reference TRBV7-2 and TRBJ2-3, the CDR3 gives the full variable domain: GAGVSQSPSNKVTEKGKDVELRCDPISGHTALYWYRQSLGQGLEFLIYFQGNSAPDKSGLPSDRFSAERTGGSVSTLTIQRTQQEDSAVYLCASSPPGLAYPKGNTQYFGPGTRLTVL.

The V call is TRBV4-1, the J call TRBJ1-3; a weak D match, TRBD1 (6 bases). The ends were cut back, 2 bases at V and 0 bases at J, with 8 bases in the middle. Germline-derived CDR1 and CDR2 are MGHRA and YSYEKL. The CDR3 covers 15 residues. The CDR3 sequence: CASSQPTGSGNTIYF. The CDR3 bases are TGCGCCAGCAGCCAACCGACAGGCTCTGGAAACACCATATATTTT.

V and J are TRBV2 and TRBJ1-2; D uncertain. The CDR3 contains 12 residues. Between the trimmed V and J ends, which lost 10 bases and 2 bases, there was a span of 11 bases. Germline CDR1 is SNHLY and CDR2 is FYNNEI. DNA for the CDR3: TGTGCCATCCAAAACAAGAACTATGGCTACACCTTC. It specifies CAIQNKNYGYTF.

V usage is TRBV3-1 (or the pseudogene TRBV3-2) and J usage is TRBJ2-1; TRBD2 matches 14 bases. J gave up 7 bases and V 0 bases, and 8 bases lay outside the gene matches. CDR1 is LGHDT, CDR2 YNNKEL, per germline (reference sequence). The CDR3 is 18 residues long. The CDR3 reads CASSQELRLAGGQNEQFF. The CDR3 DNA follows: TGTGCCAGCAGCCAAGAACTGAGACTAGCGGGAGGGCAAAATGAGCAGTTCTTC.

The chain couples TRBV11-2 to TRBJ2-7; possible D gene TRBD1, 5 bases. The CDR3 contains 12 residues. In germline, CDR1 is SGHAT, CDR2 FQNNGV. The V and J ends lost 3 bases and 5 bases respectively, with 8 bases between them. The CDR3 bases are TGTGCCAGCAGCTTCTGGGGCCACGAGCAGTACTTC. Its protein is CASSFWGHEQYF.

CDR3 in amino acids: CASSFGGGTEAFF. CDR3 coding DNA: TGTGCCAGCAGTTTCGGGGGGGGCACTGAAGCTTTCTTT. This chain uses TRBV27 with TRBJ1-1; maybe TRBD1 (5 bases). The germline V and J ends were trimmed by 3 bases and 4 bases, with 9 bases remaining between them. Germline V gene sequence: CDR1 MNHEY, CDR2 SMNVEV (reference sequence). CDR3 length: 13 residues.

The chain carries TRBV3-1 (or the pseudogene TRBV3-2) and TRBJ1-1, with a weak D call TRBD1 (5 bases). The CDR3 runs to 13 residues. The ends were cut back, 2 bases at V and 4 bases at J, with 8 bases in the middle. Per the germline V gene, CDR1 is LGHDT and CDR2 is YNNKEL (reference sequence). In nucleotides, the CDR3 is TGTGCCAGCAGCCAATCCGGGGGCACTGAAGCTTTCTTT. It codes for CASSQSGGTEAFF.

In nucleotides, the CDR3 is TGTGCCAGCAGCACGTCCCGGGACAGGGGTCCAAACACTGAAGCTTTCTTT. Translation gives CASSTSRDRGPNTEAFF. The rearrangement links TRBV9 to TRBJ1-1, with TRBD1 matching over 10 bases. The CDR3 extends over 17 amino acids. Germline V CDR1 and CDR2: SGDLS, YYNGEE. V lost 4 bases to trimming and J lost 2 bases; unmatched junction nucleotides: 11.

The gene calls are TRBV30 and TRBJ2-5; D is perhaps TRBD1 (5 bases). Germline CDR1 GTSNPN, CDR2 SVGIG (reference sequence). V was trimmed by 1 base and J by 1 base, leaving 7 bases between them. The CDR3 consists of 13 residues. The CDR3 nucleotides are TGTGCCTGGAGTGGGGGCAGCCAAGAGACCCAGTACTTC. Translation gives CAWSGGSQETQYF.

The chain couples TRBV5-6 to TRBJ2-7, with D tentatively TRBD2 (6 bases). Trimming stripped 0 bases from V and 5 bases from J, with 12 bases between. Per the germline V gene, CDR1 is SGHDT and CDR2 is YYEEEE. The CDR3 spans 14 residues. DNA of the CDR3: TGTGCCAGCAGCTTGGGACTAGTGCCGCACGAGCAGTACTTC. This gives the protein CASSLGLVPHEQYF.

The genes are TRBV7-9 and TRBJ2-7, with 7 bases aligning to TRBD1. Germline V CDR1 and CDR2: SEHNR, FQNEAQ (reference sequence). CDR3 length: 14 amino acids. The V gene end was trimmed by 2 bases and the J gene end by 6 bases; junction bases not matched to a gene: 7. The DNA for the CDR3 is TGTGCCAGCAGCTTAACTAGGGGGCGAGCCGAGCAGTACTTC. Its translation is CASSLTRGRAEQYF.

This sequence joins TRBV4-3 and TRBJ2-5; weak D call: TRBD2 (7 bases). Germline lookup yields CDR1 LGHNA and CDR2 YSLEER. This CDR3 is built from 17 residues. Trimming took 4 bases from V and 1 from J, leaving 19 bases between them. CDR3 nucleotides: TGCGCCAGCAGCCCCGAAGGTAGGGGGGGCCCCCAAGAGACCCAGTACTTC. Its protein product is CASSPEGRGGPQETQYF.

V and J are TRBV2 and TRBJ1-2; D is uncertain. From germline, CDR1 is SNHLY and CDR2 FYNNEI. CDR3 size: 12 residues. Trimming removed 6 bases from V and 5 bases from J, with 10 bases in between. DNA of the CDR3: TGTGCCAGCAGGGACTTGGGGTATGGCTACACCTTC. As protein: CASRDLGYGYTF. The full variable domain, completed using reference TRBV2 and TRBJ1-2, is EPEVTQTPSHQVTQMGQEVILRCVPISNHLYFYWYRQILGQKVEFLVSFYNNEISEKSEIFDDQFSVERPDGSNFTLKIRSTKLEDSAMYFCASRDLGYGYTFGSGTRLTVV.

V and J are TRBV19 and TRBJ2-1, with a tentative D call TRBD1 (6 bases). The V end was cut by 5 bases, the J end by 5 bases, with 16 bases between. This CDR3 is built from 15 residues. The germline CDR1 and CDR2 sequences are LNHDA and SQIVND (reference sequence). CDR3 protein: CASSRRGGRDNEQFF. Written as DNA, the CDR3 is TGTGCCAGTAGTCGCAGGGGTGGAAGGGACAATGAGCAGTTCTTC.

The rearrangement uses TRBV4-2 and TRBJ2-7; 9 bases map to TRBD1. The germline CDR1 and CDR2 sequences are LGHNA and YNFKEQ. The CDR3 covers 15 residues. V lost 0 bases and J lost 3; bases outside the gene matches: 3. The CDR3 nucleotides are TGTGCCAGCAGCCAAGATCGGGACAGGGTCTACGAGCAGTACTTC. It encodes CASSQDRDRVYEQYF.

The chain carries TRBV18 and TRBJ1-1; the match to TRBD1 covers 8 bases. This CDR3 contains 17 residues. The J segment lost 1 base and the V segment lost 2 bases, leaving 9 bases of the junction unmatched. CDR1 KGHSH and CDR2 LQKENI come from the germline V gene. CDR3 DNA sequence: TGTGCCAGCTCACCAAGGACAGGGCCGCCCTCGAACACTGAAGCTTTCTTT. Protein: CASSPRTGPPSNTEAFF.

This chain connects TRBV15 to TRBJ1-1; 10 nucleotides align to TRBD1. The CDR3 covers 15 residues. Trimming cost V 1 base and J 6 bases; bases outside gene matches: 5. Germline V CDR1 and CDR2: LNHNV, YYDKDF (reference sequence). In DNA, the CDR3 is TGTGCCACCAGCAGAGGACAGGGGGCGAGTGCTGAAGCTTTCTTT. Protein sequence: CATSRGQGASAEAFF. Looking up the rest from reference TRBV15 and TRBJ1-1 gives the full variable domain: DAMVIQNPRYQVTQFGKPVTLSCSQTLNHNVMYWYQQKSSQAPKLLFHYYDKDFNNEADTPDNFQSRRPNTSFCFLDIRSPGLGDTAMYLCATSRGQGASAEAFFGQGTRLTVV.

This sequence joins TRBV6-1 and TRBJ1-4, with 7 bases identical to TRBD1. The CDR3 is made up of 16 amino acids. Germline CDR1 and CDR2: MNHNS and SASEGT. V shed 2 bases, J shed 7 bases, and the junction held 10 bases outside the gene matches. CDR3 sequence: CASSETPGQRIEKLFF. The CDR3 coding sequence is TGTGCCAGCAGTGAAACCCCGGGACAGAGGATTGAAAAACTGTTTTTT.

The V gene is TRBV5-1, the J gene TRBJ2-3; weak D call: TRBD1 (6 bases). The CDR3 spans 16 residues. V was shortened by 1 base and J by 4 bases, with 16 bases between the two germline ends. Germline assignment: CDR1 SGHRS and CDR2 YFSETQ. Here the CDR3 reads CASSLYVRTVSDTQYF. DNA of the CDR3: TGCGCCAGCAGCTTGTATGTTAGGACAGTTTCAGATACGCAGTATTTT.

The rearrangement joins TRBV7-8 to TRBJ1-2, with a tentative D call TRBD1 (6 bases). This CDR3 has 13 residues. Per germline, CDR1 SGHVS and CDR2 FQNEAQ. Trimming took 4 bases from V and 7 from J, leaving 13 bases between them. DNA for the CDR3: TGTGCCAGCAGCTCTACAGGGTACGGTGGCTACACCTTC. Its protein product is CASSSTGYGGYTF.

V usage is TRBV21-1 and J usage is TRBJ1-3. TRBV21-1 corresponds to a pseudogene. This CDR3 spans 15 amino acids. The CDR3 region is CVSSKAKELGNTIYF. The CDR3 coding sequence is TGTGTCAGCAGCAAAGCCAAGGAACTAGGAAACACCATATATTTT.

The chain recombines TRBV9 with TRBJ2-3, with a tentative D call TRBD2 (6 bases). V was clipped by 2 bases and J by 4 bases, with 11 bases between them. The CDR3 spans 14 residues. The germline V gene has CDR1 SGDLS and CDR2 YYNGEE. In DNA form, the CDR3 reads TGTGCCAGCAGCGTGGGGCTAGCGCCAGATACGCAGTATTTT. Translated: CASSVGLAPDTQYF.

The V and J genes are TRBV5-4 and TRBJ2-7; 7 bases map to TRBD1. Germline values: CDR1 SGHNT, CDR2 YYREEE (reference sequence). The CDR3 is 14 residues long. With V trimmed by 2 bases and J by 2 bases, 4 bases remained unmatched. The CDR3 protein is CASSLQDRPYEQYF. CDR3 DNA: TGTGCCAGCAGCTTACAGGACAGGCCCTACGAGCAGTACTTC.

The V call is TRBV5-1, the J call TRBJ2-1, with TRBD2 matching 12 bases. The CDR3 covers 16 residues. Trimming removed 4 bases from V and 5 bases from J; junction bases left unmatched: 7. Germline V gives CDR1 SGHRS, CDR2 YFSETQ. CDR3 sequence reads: CASSPSSGGAHNEQFF. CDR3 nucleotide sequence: TGCGCCAGCAGCCCATCTAGCGGGGGGGCCCACAATGAGCAGTTCTTC.

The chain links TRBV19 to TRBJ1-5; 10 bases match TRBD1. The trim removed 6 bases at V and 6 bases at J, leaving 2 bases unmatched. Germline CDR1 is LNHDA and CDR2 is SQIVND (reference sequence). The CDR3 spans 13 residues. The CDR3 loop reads CASSGTGAQPQHF. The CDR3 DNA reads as TGTGCCAGTAGCGGGACAGGGGCTCAGCCCCAGCATTTT.

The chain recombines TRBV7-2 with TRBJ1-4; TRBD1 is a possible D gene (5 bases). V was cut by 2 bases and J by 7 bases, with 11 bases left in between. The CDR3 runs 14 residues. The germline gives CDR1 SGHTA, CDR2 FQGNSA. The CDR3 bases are TGTGCCAGCAGCTTACGGGGGAGGTTTGAAAAACTGTTTTTT. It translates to CASSLRGRFEKLFF.